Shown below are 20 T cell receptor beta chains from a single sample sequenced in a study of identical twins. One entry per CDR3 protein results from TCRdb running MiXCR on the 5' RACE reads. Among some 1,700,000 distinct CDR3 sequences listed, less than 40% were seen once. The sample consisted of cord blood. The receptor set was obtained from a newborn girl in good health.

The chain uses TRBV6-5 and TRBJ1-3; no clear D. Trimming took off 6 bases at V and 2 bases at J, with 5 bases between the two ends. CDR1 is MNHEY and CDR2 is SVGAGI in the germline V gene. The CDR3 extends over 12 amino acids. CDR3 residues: CASSDTGNTIYF. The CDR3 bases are TGTGCCAGCAGCGACACTGGAAACACCATATATTTT.

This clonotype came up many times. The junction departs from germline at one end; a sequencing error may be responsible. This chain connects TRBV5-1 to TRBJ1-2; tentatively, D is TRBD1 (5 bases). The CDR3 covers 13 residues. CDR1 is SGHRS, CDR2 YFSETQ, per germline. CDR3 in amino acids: CASSLAGNYGYTF. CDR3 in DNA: TGTGCCAGCAGCTTAGCAGGGAACTATGGCTACACCTTC.

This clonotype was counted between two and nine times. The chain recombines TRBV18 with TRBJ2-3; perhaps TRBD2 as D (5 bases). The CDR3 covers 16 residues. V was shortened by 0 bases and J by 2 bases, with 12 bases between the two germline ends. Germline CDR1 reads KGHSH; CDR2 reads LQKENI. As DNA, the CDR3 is TGTGCCAGCTCACCACCGAGAGCGGACCTCACAGATACGCAGTATTTT. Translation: CASSPPRADLTDTQYF.

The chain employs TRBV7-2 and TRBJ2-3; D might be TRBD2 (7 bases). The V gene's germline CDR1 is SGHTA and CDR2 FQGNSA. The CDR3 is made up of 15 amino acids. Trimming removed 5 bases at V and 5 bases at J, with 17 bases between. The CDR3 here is CASSHFGGRGDTQYF. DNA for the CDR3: TGTGCCAGCAGCCACTTCGGGGGGCGCGGAGATACGCAGTATTTT.

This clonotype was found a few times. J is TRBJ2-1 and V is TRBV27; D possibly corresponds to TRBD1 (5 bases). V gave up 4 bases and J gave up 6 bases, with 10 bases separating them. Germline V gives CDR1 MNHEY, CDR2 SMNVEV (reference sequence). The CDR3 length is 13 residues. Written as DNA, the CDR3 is TGTGCCAGCAGTTGGGGCAAATTCAATGAGCAGTTCTTC. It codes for CASSWGKFNEQFF.

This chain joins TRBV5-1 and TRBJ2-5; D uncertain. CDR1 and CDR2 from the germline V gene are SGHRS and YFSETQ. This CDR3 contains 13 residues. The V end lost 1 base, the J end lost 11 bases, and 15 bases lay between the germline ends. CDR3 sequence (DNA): TGCGCCAGCAGCTTGTACGGAAACAATGAGCAGTACTTC. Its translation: CASSLYGNNEQYF.

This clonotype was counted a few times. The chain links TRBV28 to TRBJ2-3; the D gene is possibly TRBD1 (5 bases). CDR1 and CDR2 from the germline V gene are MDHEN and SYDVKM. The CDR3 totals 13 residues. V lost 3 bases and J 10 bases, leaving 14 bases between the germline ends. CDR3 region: CASSLGQGFAQYF. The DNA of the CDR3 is TGTGCCAGCAGTTTGGGTCAGGGTTTTGCGCAGTATTTT.

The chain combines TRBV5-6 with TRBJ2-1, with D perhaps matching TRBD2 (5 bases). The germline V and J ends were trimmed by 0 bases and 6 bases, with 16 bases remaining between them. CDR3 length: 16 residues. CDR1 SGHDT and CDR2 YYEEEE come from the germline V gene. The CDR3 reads CASSLGSGLARNEQFF. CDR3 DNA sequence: TGTGCCAGCAGCTTGGGGTCCGGGCTAGCCCGCAATGAGCAGTTCTTC.

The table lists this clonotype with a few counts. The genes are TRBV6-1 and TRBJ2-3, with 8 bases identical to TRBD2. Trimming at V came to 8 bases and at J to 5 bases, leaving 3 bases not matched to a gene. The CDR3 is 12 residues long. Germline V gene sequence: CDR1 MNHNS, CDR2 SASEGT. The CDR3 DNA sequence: TGTGCCAGCGCCACTAGCGGAGATACGCAGTATTTT. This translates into CASATSGDTQYF.

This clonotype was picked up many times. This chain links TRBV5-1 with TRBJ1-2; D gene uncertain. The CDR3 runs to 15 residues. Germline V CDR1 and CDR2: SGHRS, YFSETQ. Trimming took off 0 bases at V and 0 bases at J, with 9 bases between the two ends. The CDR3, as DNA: TGCGCCAGCAGCTTGGCTACCAGCTCTAACTATGGCTACACCTTC. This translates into CASSLATSSNYGYTF.

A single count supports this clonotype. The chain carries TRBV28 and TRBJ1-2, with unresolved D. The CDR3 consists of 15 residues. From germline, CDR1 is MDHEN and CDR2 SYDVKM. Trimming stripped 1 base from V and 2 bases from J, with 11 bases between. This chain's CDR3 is CASSLSSSGNYGYTF. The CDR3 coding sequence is TGTGCCAGCAGTTTATCCAGCTCGGGGAACTATGGCTACACCTTC.

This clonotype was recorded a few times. CDR3 in DNA: TGTGCCAGCAGCTCTATGTGGACTAGCGGGAGAGGAGCTAGCACAGATACGCAGTATTTT. Translation gives CASSSMWTSGRGASTDTQYF. The genes are TRBV5-6 and TRBJ2-3, with 13 bases aligning to TRBD2. V lost 3 bases to trimming and J lost 0 bases; unmatched junction nucleotides: 13. The CDR3 sequence is 20 residues long. Germline V gene sequence: CDR1 SGHDT, CDR2 YYEEEE.

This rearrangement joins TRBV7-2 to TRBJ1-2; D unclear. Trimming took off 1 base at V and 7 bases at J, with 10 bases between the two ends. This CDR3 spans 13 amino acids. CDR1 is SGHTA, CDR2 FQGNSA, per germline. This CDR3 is CASSLGRTVGYTF. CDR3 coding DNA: TGTGCCAGCAGCTTAGGACGGACCGTTGGCTACACCTTC.

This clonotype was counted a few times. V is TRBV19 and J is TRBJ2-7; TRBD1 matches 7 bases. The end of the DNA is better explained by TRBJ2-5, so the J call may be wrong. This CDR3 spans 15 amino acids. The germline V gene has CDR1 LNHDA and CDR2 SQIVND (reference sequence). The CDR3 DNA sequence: TGTGCCAGTAGTACCCCCTCGGGACAGAGAGAGACCCAGTACTTC. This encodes CASSTPSGQRETQYF.

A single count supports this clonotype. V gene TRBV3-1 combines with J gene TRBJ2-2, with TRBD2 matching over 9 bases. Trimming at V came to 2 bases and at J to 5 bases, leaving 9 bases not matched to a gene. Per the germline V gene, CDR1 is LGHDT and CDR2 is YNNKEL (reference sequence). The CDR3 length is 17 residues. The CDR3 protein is CASSQSSLAGMTGELFF. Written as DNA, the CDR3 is TGTGCCAGCAGCCAAAGTAGCCTAGCGGGGATGACCGGGGAGCTGTTTTTT.

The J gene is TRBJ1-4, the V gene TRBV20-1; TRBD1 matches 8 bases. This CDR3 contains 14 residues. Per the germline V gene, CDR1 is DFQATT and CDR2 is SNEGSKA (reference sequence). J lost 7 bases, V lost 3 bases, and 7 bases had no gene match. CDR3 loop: CSAREDRATEKLFF. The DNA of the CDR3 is TGCAGTGCTAGGGAGGACAGGGCAACTGAAAAACTGTTTTTT.

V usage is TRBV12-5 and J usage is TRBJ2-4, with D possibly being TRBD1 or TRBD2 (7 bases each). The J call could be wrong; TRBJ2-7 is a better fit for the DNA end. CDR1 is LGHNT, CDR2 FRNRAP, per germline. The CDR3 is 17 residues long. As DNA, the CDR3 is TGTGCTAGTGGTTCGGTACGGGGGGACGGGACAGTCTACGAGCAGTACTTC. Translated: CASGSVRGDGTVYEQYF.

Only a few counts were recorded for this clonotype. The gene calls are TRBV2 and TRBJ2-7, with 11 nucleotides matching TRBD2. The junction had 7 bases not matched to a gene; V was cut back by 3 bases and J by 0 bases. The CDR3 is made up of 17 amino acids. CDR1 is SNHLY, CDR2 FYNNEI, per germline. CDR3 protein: CASSEQSSGGISYEQYF. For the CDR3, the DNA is TGTGCCAGCAGTGAGCAGTCTAGCGGGGGGATCTCCTACGAGCAGTACTTC.

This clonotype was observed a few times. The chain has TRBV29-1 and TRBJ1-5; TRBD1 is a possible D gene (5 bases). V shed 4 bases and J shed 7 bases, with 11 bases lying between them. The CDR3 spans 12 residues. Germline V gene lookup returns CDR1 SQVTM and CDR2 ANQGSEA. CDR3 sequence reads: CSVAEGRQPQHF. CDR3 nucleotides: TGCAGCGTTGCCGAGGGGCGCCAGCCCCAGCATTTT.

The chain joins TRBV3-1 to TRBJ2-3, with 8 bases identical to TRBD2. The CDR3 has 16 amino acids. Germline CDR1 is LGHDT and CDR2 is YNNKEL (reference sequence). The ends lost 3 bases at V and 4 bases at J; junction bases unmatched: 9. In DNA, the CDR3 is TGTGCCAGCAGCCAGGCCGGGACTAGAGAGGCAGATACGCAGTATTTT. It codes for CASSQAGTREADTQYF.